This is a list of T cell receptor beta chains from one sample in a study of early stage breast cancer tumors. The assay was immunoSEQ multiplex PCR, and TCRdb's table has in-frame clones only and misses some. The sample carries tens of thousands of clones, around nine tenths recorded once. Sequenced: blood. These receptors were collected from a person between 65 and 79 years old with breast cancer. Each CDR3 is given with its conserved first and last residue. A D gene is named only where the DNA matches it firmly. The size entry is marked missing in some rows and otherwise reads once, few, many or a size class.

j_call,clone_size,d_call,v_call,cdr3_aa,cdr3_nt
TRBJ1-2,NA,NA,TRBV28,CASYRAYGYTF,TGTGCCAGTTACAGGGCTTACGGCTACACCTTC
TRBJ2-5,NA,TRBD2,TRBV28,CASSRTLAGLQETQYF,TGTGCCAGCAGCCGAACACTAGCGGGACTACAAGAGACCCAGTACTTC
TRBJ1-1,once,NA,TRBV15,CATSRDLGLEAFF,TGTGCCACCAGCAGAGATCTGGGGCTTGAAGCTTTCTTT
TRBJ2-5,NA,NA,TRBV9,CASSVGVATHEETQYF,TGTGCCAGCAGCGTAGGGGTAGCGACCCACGAAGAGACCCAGTACTTC
TRBJ2-7,NA,NA,TRBV6-5,CASSWAQGTTYEQYF,TGTGCCAGCAGTTGGGCTCAGGGAACCACCTACGAGCAGTACTTC
TRBJ1-2,NA,NA,TRBV21-1,CASSPRTGGSHGYTF,TGTGCCAGCAGCCCGCGGACAGGGGGCTCCCATGGCTACACCTTC
TRBJ1-2,NA,NA,TRBV19,CATRVGTGVYGYTF,TGTGCCACAAGAGTGGGAACAGGCGTCTATGGCTACACCTTC
TRBJ1-5,NA,NA,TRBV15,CATSRTFLGNQPQHF,TGTGCCACCAGCCGGACATTTCTTGGCAATCAGCCCCAGCATTTT
TRBJ2-7,NA,NA,TRBV2,CASSENPNPWSEQYF,TGTGCCAGCAGTGAAAACCCCAACCCCTGGAGCGAGCAGTACTTC
TRBJ1-4,once,NA,TRBV7-9,CASSLLGRALFF,TGTGCCAGCAGCTTATTGGGCAGGGCGCTGTTTTTT
TRBJ2-1,NA,NA,TRBV28,CATRFRVVYNEQFF,TGTGCCACCCGTTTCAGGGTTGTCTACAATGAGCAGTTCTTC
TRBJ1-5,once,NA,TRBV5-1,CASSEGVSNQPQHF,TGCGCCAGCAGCGAGGGAGTTAGCAATCAGCCCCAGCATTTT
TRBJ2-2,NA,NA,TRBV28,CASSPPDSPNTGELFF,TGTGCCAGCAGTCCCCCAGACAGCCCGAACACCGGGGAGCTGTTTTTT
TRBJ1-1,NA,NA,TRBV7-3,CASSQQGNTEAFF,TGTGCTAGCAGCCAACAGGGGAACACTGAAGCTTTCTTT
TRBJ2-2,few,NA,TRBV18,CASSPRGTANTGELFF,TGTGCCAGCTCACCCCGCGGGACAGCTAACACCGGGGAGCTGTTTTTT
TRBJ2-2,NA,NA,TRBV11-3,CASSQNRAAGELFF,TGTGCCAGCAGCCAAAACAGGGCGGCCGGGGAGCTGTTTTTT
TRBJ2-5,NA,NA,TRBV7-2,CASSQYQETQYF,TGTGCCAGCAGCCAGTACCAAGAGACCCAGTACTTC
TRBJ2-4,NA,NA,TRBV30,CAWRSAGSIDIQYF,TGTGCCTGGAGATCGGCGGGATCAATAGACATTCAGTACTTC
TRBJ1-4,NA,NA,TRBV9,CASSAGGGTNEKLFF,TGTGCCAGCAGCGCCGGGGGGGGCACTAATGAAAAACTGTTTTTT
TRBJ1-4,NA,NA,TRBV19,CASHRGGVANEKLFF,TGTGCCAGCCATCGAGGGGGAGTAGCTAATGAAAAACTGTTTTTT
TRBJ1-1,NA,NA,TRBV30,CAWSPWGGRSTEAFF,TGTGCCTGGAGTCCCTGGGGAGGGAGATCCACTGAAGCTTTCTTT
TRBJ1-6,NA,NA,TRBV21-1,CASSPHRDRGSGSPLHF,TGTGCCAGCAGCCCTCACCGGGACAGGGGGAGCGGTTCACCCCTCCACTTT
TRBJ2-7,NA,NA,TRBV5-1,CASSLAGSNYEQYF,TGCGCCAGCAGCTTGGCCGGGTCAAACTACGAGCAGTACTTC
TRBJ2-7,NA,TRBD1,TRBV29-1,CSVEVSAQGADEQYF,TGCAGCGTTGAAGTTTCGGCTCAGGGGGCGGACGAGCAGTACTTC
TRBJ2-3,once,NA,TRBV30,CAWSLIGLNTDTQYF,TGTGCCTGGAGCCTGATAGGACTAAACACAGATACGCAGTATTTT
TRBJ1-1,NA,NA,TRBV7-9,CASRAQNTEAFF,TGTGCCAGCAGGGCCCAGAACACTGAAGCTTTCTTT
TRBJ2-3,NA,TRBD1,TRBV19,CASSTGQGTLGTDTQYF,TGTGCCAGTAGTACGGGACAGGGTACTTTAGGAACAGATACGCAGTATTTT
TRBJ2-7,NA,NA,TRBV18,CASSRGQTYEQYF,TGTGCCAGCTCACGAGGACAGACCTACGAGCAGTACTTC
TRBJ2-1,once,NA,TRBV6-6,CAGGRETGNEQFF,TGTGCCGGGGGGCGGGAGACTGGCAATGAGCAGTTCTTC
TRBJ2-3,NA,NA,TRBV5-1,CASSTDSTDTQYF,TGCGCCAGCAGCACCGACTCCACAGATACGCAGTATTTT
TRBJ1-4,NA,NA,TRBV19,CASRSVVWTNEKLFF,TGTGCCAGTAGGTCGGTGGTCTGGACTAATGAAAAACTGTTTTTT
TRBJ2-7,NA,TRBD1,TRBV9,CASSPTGTVYEQYF,TGTGCCAGCAGCCCCACGGGGACAGTCTACGAGCAGTACTTC
TRBJ1-5,NA,NA,TRBV10-3,CAISLTGRAQPQHF,TGTGCCATCAGCCTTACAGGGCGGGCTCAGCCCCAGCATTTT
TRBJ2-7,NA,TRBD2,TRBV9,CASSSGTSGGPPRF,TGTGCCAGCAGCTCCGGGACTAGCGGGGGCCCTCCTCGGTTC
TRBJ2-7,NA,NA,TRBV4-3,CASSQYFHGEQYF,TGCGCCAGCAGCCAATATTTTCACGGCGAGCAGTACTTC
TRBJ2-1,NA,NA,TRBV11-2,CASSLRAGPGALIF,TGTGCCAGCAGCTTAAGGGCAGGGCCAGGGGCTCTTATCTTC
TRBJ2-7,NA,TRBD1,TRBV7-8,CASSLVVGQGREQYF,TGTGCCAGCAGCTTAGTGGTGGGACAGGGAAGGGAGCAGTACTTC
TRBJ1-1,NA,NA,TRBV30,CAWSVQGPTEAFF,TGTGCCTGGAGTGTGCAGGGCCCCACTGAAGCTTTCTTT
TRBJ1-4,NA,TRBD1,TRBV7-2,CASSLGTGVEKLFF,TGTGCCAGCAGCTTAGGGACAGGGGTTGAAAAACTGTTTTTT
TRBJ2-5,NA,NA,TRBV7-2,CASSPRLRNQETQYF,TGTGCCAGCAGCCCCCGCTTGCGGAACCAAGAGACCCAGTACTTC